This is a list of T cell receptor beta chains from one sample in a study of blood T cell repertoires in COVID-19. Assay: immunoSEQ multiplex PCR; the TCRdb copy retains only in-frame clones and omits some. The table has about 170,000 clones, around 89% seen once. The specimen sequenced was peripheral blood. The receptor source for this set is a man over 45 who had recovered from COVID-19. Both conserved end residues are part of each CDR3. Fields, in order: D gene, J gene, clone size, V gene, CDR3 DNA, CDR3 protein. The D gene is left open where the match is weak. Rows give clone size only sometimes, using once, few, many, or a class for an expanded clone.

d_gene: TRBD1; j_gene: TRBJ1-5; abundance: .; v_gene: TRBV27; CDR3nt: TGTGCCAGCAGTCCCGGGACAGGGATTTTTCAGCCCCAGCATTTT; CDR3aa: CASSPGTGIFQPQHF
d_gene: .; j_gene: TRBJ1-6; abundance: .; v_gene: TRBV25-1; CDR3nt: TGTGCCAGCAGGACTCTGAATTCACCCCTCCACTTT; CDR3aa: CASRTLNSPLHF
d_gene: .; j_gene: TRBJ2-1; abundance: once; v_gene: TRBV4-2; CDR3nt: TGTGCCAGCAGCCAAGTAGGAGGGGGCCCCTACAATGAGCAGTTCTTC; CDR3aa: CASSQVGGGPYNEQFF
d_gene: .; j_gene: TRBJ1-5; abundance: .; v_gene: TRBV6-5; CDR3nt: TGTGCCAGCAGAAAAACAGGGTTTGAACCCCAGCATTTT; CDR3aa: CASRKTGFEPQHF
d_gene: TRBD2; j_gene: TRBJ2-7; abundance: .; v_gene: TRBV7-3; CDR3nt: TGTGCCAGCAGCCCAAGGGGCGAGCGGGAGTACAGCTCCTACGAGCAGTACTTC; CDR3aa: CASSPRGEREYSSYEQYF
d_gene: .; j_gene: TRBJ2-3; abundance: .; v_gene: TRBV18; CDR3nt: TGTGCCAGCTCACCACCGGGGTTCAGGGCGGATACGCAGTATTTT; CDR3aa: CASSPPGFRADTQYF
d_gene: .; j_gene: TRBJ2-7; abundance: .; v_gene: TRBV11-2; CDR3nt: TGTGCCAGCAGCTTAGTAGGAAAGGAGCAACGCTACGAGCAGTACTTC; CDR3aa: CASSLVGKEQRYEQYF
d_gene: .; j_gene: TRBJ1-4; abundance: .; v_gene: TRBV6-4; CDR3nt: TGTGCCAGCAGTCGAGACACGAGTGAAAAACTGTTTTTT; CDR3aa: CASSRDTSEKLFF
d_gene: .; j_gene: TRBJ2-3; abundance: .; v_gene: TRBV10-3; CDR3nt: TGTGCCATCAGTGACTGGCACCGCGGTACAGATACGCAGTATTTT; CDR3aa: CAISDWHRGTDTQYF
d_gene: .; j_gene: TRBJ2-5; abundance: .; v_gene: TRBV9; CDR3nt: TGTGCCAGCAGCGTAGCCCCCGCCGGACTAAACCAAGAGACCCAGTACTTC; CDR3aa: CASSVAPAGLNQETQYF
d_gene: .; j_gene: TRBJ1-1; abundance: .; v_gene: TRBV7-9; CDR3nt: TGTGCCAGCAGCAGGGGCGTTAACACTGAAGCTTTCTTT; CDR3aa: CASSRGVNTEAFF
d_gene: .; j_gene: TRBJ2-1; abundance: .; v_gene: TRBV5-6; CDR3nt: TGTGCCAGCAGCTGGGAGGAAGCGGGCTACAATGAGCAGTTCTTC; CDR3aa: CASSWEEAGYNEQFF